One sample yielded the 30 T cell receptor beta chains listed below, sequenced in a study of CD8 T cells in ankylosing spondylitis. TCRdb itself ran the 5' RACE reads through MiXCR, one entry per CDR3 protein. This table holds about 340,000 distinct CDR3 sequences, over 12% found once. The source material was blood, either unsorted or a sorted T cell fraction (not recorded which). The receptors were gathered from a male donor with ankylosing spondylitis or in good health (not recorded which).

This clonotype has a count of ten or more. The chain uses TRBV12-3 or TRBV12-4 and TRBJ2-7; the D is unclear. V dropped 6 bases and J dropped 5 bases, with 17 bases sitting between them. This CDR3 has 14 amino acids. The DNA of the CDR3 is TGTGCCAGCAGCTTGGAATGGGGTGCCCACGAGCAGTACTTC. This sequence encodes CASSLEWGAHEQYF.

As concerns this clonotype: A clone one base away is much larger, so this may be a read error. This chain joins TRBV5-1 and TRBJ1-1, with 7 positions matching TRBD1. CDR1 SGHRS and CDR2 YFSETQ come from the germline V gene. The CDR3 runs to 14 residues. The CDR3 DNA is TGCGCCAGCAGCTCGACAGGGACGAACACTGAAGATTTCTTT. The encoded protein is CASSSTGTNTEDFF.

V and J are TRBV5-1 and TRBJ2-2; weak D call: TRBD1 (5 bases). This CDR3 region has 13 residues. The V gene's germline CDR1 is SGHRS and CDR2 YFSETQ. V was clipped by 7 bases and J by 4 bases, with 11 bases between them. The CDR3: CASHPTVTGELFF. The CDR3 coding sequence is TGCGCCAGCCACCCGACAGTCACCGGGGAGCTGTTTTTT.

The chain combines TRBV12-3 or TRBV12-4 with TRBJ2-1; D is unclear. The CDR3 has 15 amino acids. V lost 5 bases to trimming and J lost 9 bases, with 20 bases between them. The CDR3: CASSRPYTEEGEQFF. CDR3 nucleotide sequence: TGTGCCAGCAGTCGCCCTTACACAGAAGAAGGTGAGCAGTTCTTC.

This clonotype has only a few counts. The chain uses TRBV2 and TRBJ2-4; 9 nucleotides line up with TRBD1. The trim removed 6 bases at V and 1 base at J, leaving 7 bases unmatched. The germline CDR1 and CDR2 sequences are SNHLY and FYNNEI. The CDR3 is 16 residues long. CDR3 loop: CASRASGTGAKNIQYF. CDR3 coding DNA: TGTGCCAGCAGGGCCTCCGGGACAGGGGCCAAAAACATTCAGTACTTC.

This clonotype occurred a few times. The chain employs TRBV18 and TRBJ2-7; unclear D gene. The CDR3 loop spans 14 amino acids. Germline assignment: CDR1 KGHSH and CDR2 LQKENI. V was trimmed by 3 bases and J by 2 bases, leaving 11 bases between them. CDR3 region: CASSPFSNPYEQYF. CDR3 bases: TGTGCCAGCTCACCCTTTAGCAATCCCTACGAGCAGTACTTC.

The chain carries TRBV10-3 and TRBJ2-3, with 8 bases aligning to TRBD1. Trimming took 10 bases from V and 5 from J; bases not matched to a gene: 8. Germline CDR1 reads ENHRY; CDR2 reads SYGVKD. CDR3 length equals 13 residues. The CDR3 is CATNRGEVDTQYF. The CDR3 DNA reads TGTGCCACCAACAGGGGGGAGGTAGATACGCAGTATTTT.

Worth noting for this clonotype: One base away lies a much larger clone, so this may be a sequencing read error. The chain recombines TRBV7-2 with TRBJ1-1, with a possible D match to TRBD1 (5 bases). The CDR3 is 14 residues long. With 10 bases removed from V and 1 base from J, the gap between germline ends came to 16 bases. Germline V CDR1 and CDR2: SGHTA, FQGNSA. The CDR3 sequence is CANLAQARNTEAFF. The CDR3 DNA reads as TGTGCCAACTTAGCACAGGCTAGGAACACTGAAGCTTTCTTT.

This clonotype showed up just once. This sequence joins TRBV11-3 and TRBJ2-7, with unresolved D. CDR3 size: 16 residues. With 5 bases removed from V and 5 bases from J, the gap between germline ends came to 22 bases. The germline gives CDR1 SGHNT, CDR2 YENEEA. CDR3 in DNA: TGTGCCAGCAGCCCATTTAGCCCCAACTCCCGGAACGAGCAGTACTTC. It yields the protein CASSPFSPNSRNEQYF.

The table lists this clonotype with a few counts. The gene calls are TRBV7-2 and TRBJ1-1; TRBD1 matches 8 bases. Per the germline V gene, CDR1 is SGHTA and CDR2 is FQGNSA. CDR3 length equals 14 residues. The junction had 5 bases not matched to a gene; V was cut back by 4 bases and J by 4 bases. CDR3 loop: CASSSGGWGTEAFF. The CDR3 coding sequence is TGTGCCAGCAGCTCAGGGGGCTGGGGCACTGAAGCTTTCTTT.

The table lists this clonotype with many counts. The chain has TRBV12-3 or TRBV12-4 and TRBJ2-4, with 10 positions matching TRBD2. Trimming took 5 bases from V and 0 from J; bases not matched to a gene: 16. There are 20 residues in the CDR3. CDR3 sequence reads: CASSRDRLAGPTLAKNIQYF. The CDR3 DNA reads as TGTGCCAGCAGTAGGGATCGACTAGCGGGCCCTACCTTAGCCAAAAACATTCAGTACTTC.

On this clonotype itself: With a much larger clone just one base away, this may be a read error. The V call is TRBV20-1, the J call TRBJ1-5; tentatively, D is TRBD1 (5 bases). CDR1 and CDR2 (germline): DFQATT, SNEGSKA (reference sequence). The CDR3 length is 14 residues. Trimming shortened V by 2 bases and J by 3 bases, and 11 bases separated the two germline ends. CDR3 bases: TGCAGTGCTAGAAACGGAGGGGTCAATCAGCCCCAGCATTTT. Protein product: CSARNGGVNQPQHF.

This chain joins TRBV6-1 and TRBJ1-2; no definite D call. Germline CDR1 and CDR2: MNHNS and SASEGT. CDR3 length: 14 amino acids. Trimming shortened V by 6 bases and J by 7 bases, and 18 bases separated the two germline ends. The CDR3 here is CASSPRVLDFGYTF. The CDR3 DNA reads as TGTGCCAGCAGCCCACGGGTGCTGGATTTTGGCTACACCTTC.

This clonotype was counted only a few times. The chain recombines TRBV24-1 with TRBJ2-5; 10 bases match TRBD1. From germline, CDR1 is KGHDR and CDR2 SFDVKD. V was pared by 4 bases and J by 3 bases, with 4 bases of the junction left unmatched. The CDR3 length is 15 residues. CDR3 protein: CATSDSTGGKETQYF. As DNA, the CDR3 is TGTGCCACCAGTGACTCGACAGGGGGCAAAGAGACCCAGTACTTC.

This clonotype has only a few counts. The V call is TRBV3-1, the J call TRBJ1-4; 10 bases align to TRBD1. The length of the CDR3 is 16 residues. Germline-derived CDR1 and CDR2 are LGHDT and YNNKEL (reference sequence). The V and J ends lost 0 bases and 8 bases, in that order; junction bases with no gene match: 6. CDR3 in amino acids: CASSQEWGTGDEKLFF. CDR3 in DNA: TGTGCCAGCAGCCAAGAGTGGGGGACAGGGGACGAAAAACTGTTTTTT.

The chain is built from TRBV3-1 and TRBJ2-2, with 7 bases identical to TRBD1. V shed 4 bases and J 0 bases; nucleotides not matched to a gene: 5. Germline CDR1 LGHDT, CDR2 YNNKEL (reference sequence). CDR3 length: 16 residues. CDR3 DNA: TGTGCCAGCAGCCTACGGACAGGATCGAACACCGGGGAGCTGTTTTTT. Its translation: CASSLRTGSNTGELFF.

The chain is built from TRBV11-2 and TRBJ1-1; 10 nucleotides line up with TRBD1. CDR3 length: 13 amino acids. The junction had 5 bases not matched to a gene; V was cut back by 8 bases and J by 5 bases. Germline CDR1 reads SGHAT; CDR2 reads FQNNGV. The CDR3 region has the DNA TGTGCCAGCCTGAGGACAGGGGGAACTGAAGCTTTCTTT. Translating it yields CASLRTGGTEAFF.

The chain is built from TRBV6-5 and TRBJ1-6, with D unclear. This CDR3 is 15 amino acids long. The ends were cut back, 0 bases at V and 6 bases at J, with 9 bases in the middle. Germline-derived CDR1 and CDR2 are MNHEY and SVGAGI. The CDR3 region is CASSYSPVVNSPLHF. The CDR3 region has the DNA TGTGCCAGCAGTTACTCACCAGTAGTTAATTCACCCCTCCACTTT.

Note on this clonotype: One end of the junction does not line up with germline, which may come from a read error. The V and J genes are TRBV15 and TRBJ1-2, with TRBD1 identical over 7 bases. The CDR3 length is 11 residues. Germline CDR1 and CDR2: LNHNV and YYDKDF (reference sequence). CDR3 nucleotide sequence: TGTGCCACCAGCGGGGGGACAGTCCGAGCCTTC. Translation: CATSGGTVRAF.

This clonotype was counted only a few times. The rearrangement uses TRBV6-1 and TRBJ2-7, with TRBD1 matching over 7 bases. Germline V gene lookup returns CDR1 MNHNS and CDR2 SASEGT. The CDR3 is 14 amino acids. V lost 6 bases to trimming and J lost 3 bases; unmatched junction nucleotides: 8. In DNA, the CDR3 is TGTGCCAGCAGACCCTTGACAGGGAACTACGAGCAGTACTTC. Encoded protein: CASRPLTGNYEQYF.

CDR3 nucleotide sequence: TGTGCCAGCAAGAAATCCGGGGAGCTGTTTTTT. Protein sequence: CASKKSGELFF. The V call is TRBV27, the J call TRBJ2-2; D call uncertain. Per germline, CDR1 MNHEY and CDR2 SMNVEV (reference sequence). This CDR3 contains 11 residues. The V end was cut by 7 bases, the J end by 6 bases, with 6 bases between.

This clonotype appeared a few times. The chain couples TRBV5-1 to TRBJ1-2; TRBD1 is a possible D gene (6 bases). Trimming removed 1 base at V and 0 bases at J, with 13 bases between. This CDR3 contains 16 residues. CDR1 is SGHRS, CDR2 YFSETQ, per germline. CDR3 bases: TGCGCCAGCAGCTTGTCAGGGGACGCTGCTAACTATGGCTACACCTTC. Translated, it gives CASSLSGDAANYGYTF.

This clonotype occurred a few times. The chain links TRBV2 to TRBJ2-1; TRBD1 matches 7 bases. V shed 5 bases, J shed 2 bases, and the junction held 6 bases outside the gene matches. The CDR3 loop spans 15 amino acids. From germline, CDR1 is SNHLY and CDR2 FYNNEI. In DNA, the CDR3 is TGTGCCAGCAGTTTTGACAGGGCCGCCTACAATGAGCAGTTCTTC. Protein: CASSFDRAAYNEQFF.

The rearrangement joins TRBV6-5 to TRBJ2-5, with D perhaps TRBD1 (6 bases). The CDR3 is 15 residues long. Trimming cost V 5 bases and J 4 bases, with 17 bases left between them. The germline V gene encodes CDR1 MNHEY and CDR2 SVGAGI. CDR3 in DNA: TGTGCCAGCAGTAACGGCAGGGGAATAGTAGAGACCCAGTACTTC. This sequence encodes CASSNGRGIVETQYF.

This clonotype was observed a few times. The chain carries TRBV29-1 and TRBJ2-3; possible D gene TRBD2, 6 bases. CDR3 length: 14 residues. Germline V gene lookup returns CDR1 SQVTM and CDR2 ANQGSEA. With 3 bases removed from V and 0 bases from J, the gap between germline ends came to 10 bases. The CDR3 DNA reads TGCAGCGTTGACGCGGGGCCTAGCACAGATACGCAGTATTTT. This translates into CSVDAGPSTDTQYF.

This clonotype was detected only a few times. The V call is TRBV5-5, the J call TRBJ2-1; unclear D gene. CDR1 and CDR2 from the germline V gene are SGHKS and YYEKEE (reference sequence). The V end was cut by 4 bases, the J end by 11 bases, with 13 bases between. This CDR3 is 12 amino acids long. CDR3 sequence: CASSQTLSKQFF. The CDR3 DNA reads TGTGCCAGCAGCCAGACCCTCTCAAAGCAGTTCTTC.

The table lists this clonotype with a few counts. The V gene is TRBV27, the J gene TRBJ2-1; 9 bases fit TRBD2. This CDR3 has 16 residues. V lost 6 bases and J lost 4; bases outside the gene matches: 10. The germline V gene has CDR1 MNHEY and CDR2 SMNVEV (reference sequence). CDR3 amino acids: CASSKNSGSWYNEQFF. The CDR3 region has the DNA TGTGCCAGCAGCAAAAATAGCGGGAGTTGGTACAATGAGCAGTTCTTC.

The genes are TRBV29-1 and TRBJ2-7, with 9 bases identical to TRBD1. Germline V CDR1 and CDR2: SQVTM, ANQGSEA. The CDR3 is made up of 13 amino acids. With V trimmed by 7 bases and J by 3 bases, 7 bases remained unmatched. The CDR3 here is CSGGDRVGYEQYF. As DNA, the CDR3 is TGCAGCGGCGGGGACAGGGTCGGCTACGAGCAGTACTTC.

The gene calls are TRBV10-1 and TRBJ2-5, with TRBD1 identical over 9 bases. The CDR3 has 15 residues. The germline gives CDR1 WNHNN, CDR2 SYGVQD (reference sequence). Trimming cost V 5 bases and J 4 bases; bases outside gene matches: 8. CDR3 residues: CASSRSTGGGETQYF. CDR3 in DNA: TGCGCCAGCAGTAGGTCCACAGGGGGCGGAGAGACCCAGTACTTC.

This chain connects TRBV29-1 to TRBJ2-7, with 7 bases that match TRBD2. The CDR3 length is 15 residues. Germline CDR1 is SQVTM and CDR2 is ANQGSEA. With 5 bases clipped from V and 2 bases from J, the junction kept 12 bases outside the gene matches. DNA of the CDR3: TGCAGCGTTTTAAGGCGTTCTAGCGGCACCTACGAGCAGTACTTC. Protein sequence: CSVLRRSSGTYEQYF.